The rows below give T cell receptor beta chains drawn from one sample of a study of breast tumors, draining lymph nodes, adjacent tissues. TCRdb used MiXCR to reprocess the multiplex PCR reads, holding one entry per CDR3 protein. Altogether tens of thousands of distinct CDR3 sequences are present, approximately 45% being singletons, with the ten largest covering about 11%. Input material: breast tumor tissue. The receptor set was obtained from a female donor with breast cancer. Some clones in this sample may be carry-over from other donors' samples. The CDR3 runs from the conserved cysteine through the conserved F or W. A D gene is named only where the DNA matches it firmly. Expanded clones get a size class; other rows say once, few or many, or leave the size out.

>TRBV19|NA|TRBD1|TRBJ2-5
TGTGCCAGTACCCCGACAGGGAATCAGCCCCAGTACTTC
CASTPTGNQPQYF
>TRBV20-1|many|NA|TRBJ2-2
TGCAGTGCTAGACCCCAGGGGAACACCGGGGAGCTGTTTTTT
CSARPQGNTGELFF
>TRBV12-3/TRBV12-4|NA|TRBD2|TRBJ2-7
TGTGCCAGCAGTACTCAGCTTTCTAGCGGACGGTACGAGCAGTACTTC
CASSTQLSSGRYEQYF
>TRBV7-9|NA|TRBD2|TRBJ2-3
TGTGCTAGAGACCGGCTAGCGGGAGTTTCAGATACGCAGTATTTT
CARDRLAGVSDTQYF
>TRBV10-1|once|TRBD2|TRBJ2-3
TGCGCCAGCAGCGAAGGGACTAGCGGGAGTGGAGATACGCAGTATTTT
CASSEGTSGSGDTQYF
>TRBV5-4|NA|NA|TRBJ2-1
TGTGCCAGCAGCATTACTAGCATTGAGCAGTTCTTC
CASSITSIEQFF
>TRBV19|NA|NA|TRBJ2-3
TGTGCCAGAGAATTGGGGGGTACAGATACGCAGTATTTT
CARELGGTDTQYF
>TRBV27|NA|NA|TRBJ1-2
TGTGCCAGCCGACTGTCGGAGAACTATGGCAACACCTTC
CASRLSENYGNTF
>TRBV9|NA|NA|TRBJ1-2
TGTGCCAGCAGCGCCAACTACGGCCACACCTTC
CASSANYGHTF
>TRBV12-3/TRBV12-4|many|NA|TRBJ2-7
TGTGCCAGCAACCAAGGGAGGGGGCAGGGCTACGAGCAGTACTTC
CASNQGRGQGYEQYF
>TRBV28|NA|TRBD1|TRBJ1-5
TGTGCCAGCAGTTGGGACAGTTATAGCAATCAGCCCCAGCATTTT
CASSWDSYSNQPQHF
>TRBV20-1|once|NA|TRBJ1-2
TGCAGTGCTAGAGCGCCGGAAAACTATGGCTACACCTTC
CSARAPENYGYTF
>TRBV2|once|TRBD2|TRBJ2-3
TGTGCCAGCTTGGGACTAGCGGGAGGAGATACGCAGTATTTT
CASLGLAGGDTQYF
>TRBV7-9|many|NA|TRBJ2-7
TGTGCCAGCAGCTTAGCAGTGGGCCGGGGCGGACAGCAGTACTTC
CASSLAVGRGGQQYF
>TRBV7-2|many|NA|TRBJ2-3
TGTGCCAGCAGCTTAGCGAGGGCGACCACAGATACGCAGTATTTT
CASSLARATTDTQYF
>TRBV29-1|NA|NA|TRBJ2-1
TGCAGCAGTTCAAGCTCCTACAATGAGCAGTTCTTC
CSSSSSYNEQFF
>TRBV19|many|NA|TRBJ2-3
TGTGCCAGTAGCCCCTTAGTTAGTATGGATACGCAGTATTTT
CASSPLVSMDTQYF
>TRBV5-8|few|NA|TRBJ2-6
TGTGCCAGCAGCCCGAGTCGACCGGGGGCTGGGGCCAACGTCCTGACTTTC
CASSPSRPGAGANVLTF